This T cell receptor beta chain came from a study of blood T cell repertoires in COVID-19. Whole-study context: Whether acute or convalescent, the COVID-19 samples came from the United States, Italy and Spain.

CDR1 is MNHEY, CDR2 SVGAGI, per germline. The CDR3 loop spans 15 amino acids. The V end lost 6 bases, the J end lost 3 bases, and 17 bases lay between the germline ends. Residents of 24 US areas, aged about 18 to 89 years, made up the participants. Symptom resolution, clearance, or two negative PCRs marked donors in Cohort 3 as recovered. TCRdb's copy holds only in-frame clones and misses some; the assay was immunoSEQ multiplex PCR. The profile covers approximately 300,000 clones, with around 87% appearing a single time and less than 6% taken by the ten largest. The rearrangement uses TRBV6-5 and TRBJ1-2; TRBD1 might be the D (5 bases). The sample comprised PBMCs or T cells enriched from blood (not recorded which). This clonotype originated in a woman aged 30 to 39 who had recovered from COVID-19. CDR3 coding DNA: TGTGCCAGCAGATACACAGGAAACCTCCACTATGGCTACACCTTC. It encodes CASRYTGNLHYGYTF.